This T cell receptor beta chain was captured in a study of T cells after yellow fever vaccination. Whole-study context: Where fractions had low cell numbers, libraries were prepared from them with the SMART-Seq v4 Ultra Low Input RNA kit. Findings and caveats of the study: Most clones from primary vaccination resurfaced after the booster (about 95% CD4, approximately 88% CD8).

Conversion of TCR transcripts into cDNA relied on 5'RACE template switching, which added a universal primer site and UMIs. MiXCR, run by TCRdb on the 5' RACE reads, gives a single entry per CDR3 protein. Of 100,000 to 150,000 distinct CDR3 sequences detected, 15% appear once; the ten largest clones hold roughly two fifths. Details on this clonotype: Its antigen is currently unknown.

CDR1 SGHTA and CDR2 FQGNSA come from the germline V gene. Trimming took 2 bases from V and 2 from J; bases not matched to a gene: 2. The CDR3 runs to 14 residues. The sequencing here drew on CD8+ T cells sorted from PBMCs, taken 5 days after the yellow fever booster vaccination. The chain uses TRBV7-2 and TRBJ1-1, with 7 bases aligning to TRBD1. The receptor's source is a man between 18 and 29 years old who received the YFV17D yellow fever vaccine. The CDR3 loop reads CASSLRDSNTEAFF. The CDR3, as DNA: TGTGCCAGCAGCTTACGGGACAGCAACACTGAAGCTTTCTTT.